This T cell receptor (beta chain) was sequenced during a study of CD8 T cells in Susac syndrome. Study-level points and caveats: Where Susac syndrome CD4+ T cell repertoires were concerned, no clonal expansion was evident. The TCR sequencing and HLA analysis in the study involved a relatively small number of individuals, as the study acknowledged.

This clonotype was found once. What it binds is not known. Germline CDR1 and CDR2: SGHVS and FNYEAQ. The J segment lost 6 bases and the V segment lost 5 bases, leaving 9 bases of the junction unmatched. The CDR3 extends over 14 amino acids. RNA totalling roughly 0.45 to 1 ug underwent reverse transcription with random hexamers. TCRdb re-called the immunoSEQ multiplex PCR reads through MiXCR, storing one row per CDR3 protein. This sample has a few hundred thousand distinct CDR3 sequences; 94% occur once, and the top ten carry approximately 0.15%. The sequenced sample was CD4+ T cells from PBMCs. The sequence was collected from a human donor with Susac syndrome. The chain is built from TRBV7-6 and TRBJ2-7; 8 bases align to TRBD1. CDR3 protein: CASSPRTGSLEQYF. The CDR3 nucleotides read TGTGCCAGCAGCCCCCGGACAGGGAGTCTCGAGCAGTACTTC.